This record covers a single T cell receptor beta chain. Antigen: not known. Only in-frame clones appear in the TCRdb table, and some are missing; sequencing was by immunoSEQ multiplex PCR. Of 55,000 to 65,000 clones listed, 80% to 95% were seen once; the top ten hold over 3%. The ends lost 5 bases at V and 3 bases at J; junction bases unmatched: 1. This CDR3 is 14 amino acids long. Germline assignment: CDR1 WSHSY and CDR2 SAAADI. The sample originates from a study of cytomegalovirus exposure and HLA in healthy donors. Study information: The approximately 120 validation repertoires matched the 666 first-cohort repertoires in platform, a later analysis reported. Findings of the study overall: The investigators catalogued 164 TCR beta chains as cytomegalovirus-associated.

The donors were in the roughly 130-subject validation cohort; that cohort was separate from the roughly 700-subject first cohort. The material sequenced was PBMCs. The J gene is TRBJ2-3, the V gene TRBV10-2; 11 positions agree with TRBD2. The receptor comes from a young man in good health and CMV-seronegative. In DNA form, the CDR3 reads TGCGCCAGCAGTCCTAGCGGGAGGACAGATACGCAGTATTTT. The encoded protein is CASSPSGRTDTQYF.